This TCR beta chain was profiled in a study of T-cell reconstitution after alpha-beta-depleted transplantation in children. This CDR3 is 17 amino acids long. Trimming left V 0 bases short and J 3 bases short, with 18 bases between. Germline CDR1 and CDR2: DFQATT and SNEGSKA (reference sequence). This clonotype was counted many times. Unique molecular identifiers were used in preparing the TCRbeta library. MiXCR, applied by TCRdb to the PCR reads, yields one record per CDR3 protein. The sample records over 550,000 distinct CDR3 sequences, over 9.5% being singletons. This sample comprised PBMCs from the stem cell graft donor, obtained from the stem cell graft. The chain uses TRBV20-1 and TRBJ2-1, with D maybe TRBD1 (6 bases). This receptor was taken from a human donor who donated a stem cell graft to a child with acute myeloid leukemia. Here the CDR3 DNA reads TGCAGTGCTAGAGACAAACAGGGTGCAAAGTACTACAATGAGCAGTTCTTC. It specifies CSARDKQGAKYYNEQFF.